The 4 T cell receptor beta chains below come from one sample, sequenced in a study of blood T cell repertoires in COVID-19. Repertoires were generated with immunoSEQ multiplex PCR, while TCRdb's copy carries only in-frame clones and drops some. The sample contains fewer than 450,000 clones, around 87% of which appear only once. Sample: peripheral blood. The receptors originated from a woman in her fifties or sixties with COVID-19, enrolled during active disease.

V and J are TRBV19 and TRBJ2-1; D not certain. V was cut by 5 bases and J by 4 bases, with 15 bases left in between. The CDR3 contains 15 residues. Per the germline V gene, CDR1 is LNHDA and CDR2 is SQIVND (reference sequence). CDR3 in DNA: TGTGCCAGTAGTCCTCAGGTTTTGGTGTACAATGAGCAGTTCTTC. Its protein product is CASSPQVLVYNEQFF.

The V and J genes are TRBV27 and TRBJ2-2; TRBD2 is a possible D gene (6 bases). Germline V gene lookup returns CDR1 MNHEY and CDR2 SMNVEV (reference sequence). Between the trimmed V and J ends, which lost 1 base and 0 bases, there was a span of 9 bases. The CDR3 is made up of 16 amino acids. The CDR3, as DNA: TGTGCCAGCAGTTTATATCGACTAGCGAACACCGGGGAGCTGTTTTTT. Encoded protein: CASSLYRLANTGELFF.

The chain couples TRBV10-2 to TRBJ2-5; 12 nucleotides match TRBD2. The V and J ends lost 5 bases and 3 bases, in that order; junction bases with no gene match: 7. The germline gives CDR1 WSHSY, CDR2 SAAADI. The CDR3 runs 16 residues. The CDR3 region is CASSPGTSGFKETQYF. The CDR3 region has the DNA TGCGCCAGCAGTCCTGGGACTAGCGGGTTCAAAGAGACCCAGTACTTC.

The V call is TRBV10-1, the J call TRBJ1-1, with 11 bases identical to TRBD1. With V trimmed by 4 bases and J by 4 bases, 2 bases remained unmatched. CDR1 is WNHNN, CDR2 SYGVQD, per germline (reference sequence). The CDR3 totals 14 residues. The CDR3 region has the DNA TGCGCCAGCAGTGTGGGACAGGGGGGCACTGAAGCTTTCTTT. Translation: CASSVGQGGTEAFF.